This T cell receptor beta chain originates from a study of blood T cells in healthy people across ages (dated by TCRdb to between 2014 and 2016). Study-level background: In model experiments, roughly one uniquely barcoded TCR beta cDNA molecule per two T cells was captured by template switching. Using deep sequencing normalized with unique cDNA molecular identifiers, the study measured how TCR beta repertoire diversity changes with age. Donors were grouped into four age groups: young (average approximately 15 years), middle-aged (about 38), aged (roughly 67) and long-lived (approximately 82). To avoid experimental bias, donors of different ages were spread randomly across the sequencing lanes. For two donors (one aged 18 to 29 and one aged 80 or older), the study analyzed two additional independent replicas of 1 million unique cDNA reads from the same blood draw. Results and caveats for the whole study, not just this receptor: Observed TCR beta diversity per million T cells fell roughly linearly with age, and a significant reduction was already apparent by age about 43. Observed TCR beta diversity correlated strongly with the percentage of naive T cells measured by flow cytometry. Since profiling was done on bulk unsorted PBMCs, naive and antigen-experienced compartments could not be conclusively compared. Compared with the aged group, the long-lived group had more naive CD4+ T cells, fewer expanded clones and increased TCR diversity, a pattern suggesting age selection. Estimates of total diversity from one million sequenced T cells were regarded as lower bounds and underestimates. The CMV infection status of donors was not known, potentially confounding age-related changes in expanded clonotypes.

Details on this clonotype: No cognate antigen has been identified for it. Base qualities are not at hand, and no much larger clone is one base apart.

Systemically healthy Caucasian individuals from Russia, 35 to 50 in total and aged about 6 to 100 years, were included as donors. Each donor gave ten milliliters of peripheral blood, collected into EDTA-treated Vacutainer tubes. Ficoll-Paque density-gradient centrifugation was used to isolate PBMCs, with at least 7 million per sample. Total RNA was extracted from PBMCs with Trizol reagent, with at least 5.5 micrograms obtained per sample. For every donor, an aliquot of PBMCs went through flow cytometry to measure the percentages of naive CD45RAhigh/CD27high T cells. Library preparation used 5' RACE. TCRdb names Illumina HiSeq 2500 as the instrument used. The second PCR ran for roughly 7 to 12 cycles and used a J-beta primer mix along with a sample-barcoded 5' primer. A unique molecular identifier was introduced onto each TCR beta cDNA molecule by a template-switch 5' adaptor carrying 12 random nucleotides. At least 2.5 million CDR3-containing paired-end reads were obtained from each sample. The Mint cDNA synthesis kit, primed by a TRBC-specific oligonucleotide, was used to synthesize first-strand cDNA from all RNA. All cDNA was treated with uracil-DNA glycosylase and then went through a first 18-cycle PCR with the universal primers M1SS and BC2_uni_R. Per the source publication's procedure: Each sample was normalized by randomly selecting 1 million high-quality reads, each carrying a distinct molecular identifier. Instead of being binned into consensus sequences, reads that shared molecular identifiers were thrown out. MiTCR, run with a Q25 quality threshold and the strictest error-elimination algorithm, handled CDR3 identification, clonotype clustering and error correction. A nonparametric unseen species model with Euler transformation was used to estimate lower-bound total TCR beta diversity. TCRdb cleaned the public reads at Q25 with fastp, built clones with MiXCR and kept in-frame beta chains. Identical CDR3 proteins give one entry, which carries the most common genes and DNA. The authors' filters were not applied to this entry. Recorded for this sample are about 800,000 distinct CDR3 sequences; roughly 64% of them occurred a single time. The top ten clones comprise about 20% of the sample.

V lost 0 bases and J lost 3 bases, and the count of bases not matched to a germline gene is 8. The germline V gene gives CDR1 as SGHRS and CDR2 as YFSETQ. The CDR3 covers 18 residues, taking in both the cysteine and the phenylalanine. The CDR3 DNA has 54 bases and is translated from base 1. Sequenced input: blood. This clonotype was obtained from a man aged 25-45 years in good health. This chain is built from TRBV5-1 and TRBJ2-7, and TRBD2 matches 14 of the central bases. The DNA sequence reads TGCGCCAGCAGCTTGGGACTAGCGGGAGGGACTACCAACTACGAGCAGTACTTC. The resulting protein is CASSLGLAGGTTNYEQYF.